These T cell receptor beta chains were read from a single sample in a study of tumour-infiltrating T cells in Burkitt lymphoma. Data came from immunoSEQ multiplex PCR; TCRdb stores just in-frame clones and leaves some out. The sample carries around 17,000 clones, around four fifths recorded once. The sequenced sample consisted of tumor tissue. These TCRs come from a human donor with diffuse large B-cell lymphoma. Each CDR3 is given with its conserved first and last residue. D genes are given only for firm matches. Size is stated for part of the rows, as once, few or many counts, or as a class when the clone is expanded.

V gene	D gene	CDR3 length	J gene	clone size	CDR3 DNA	CDR3 protein
TRBV27	-	12	TRBJ2-1	few	TGTGCCAGCAGTTCAGTCCGGAGTGAGCAGTTCTTC	CASSSVRSEQFF
TRBV6-1	TRBD1	20	TRBJ1-1	-	TGTGCCAGCAGTGAAGCGAGGGGCCTGACAGGGGGCCTAATGAACACTGAAGCTTTCTTT	CASSEARGLTGGLMNTEAFF
TRBV18	-	12	TRBJ1-3	-	TGTGCCAGCTCACCCCAGGGAAACACCATATATTTT	CASSPQGNTIYF
TRBV20-1	-	11	TRBJ1-3	-	TGCAGTGCTACAAGTGGAAACACCATATATTTT	CSATSGNTIYF
TRBV5-1	-	14	TRBJ2-7	-	TGCGCCAGCAGCTTGGATCGGTCCCTCTACGAGCAGTACTTC	CASSLDRSLYEQYF
TRBV5-4	-	14	TRBJ1-1	-	TGTGCCAGCAGCTTACCTACCTTGAACACTGAAGCTTTCTTT	CASSLPTLNTEAFF
TRBV27	TRBD2	14	TRBJ2-7	-	TGTGCCAGCAGTTTAACGGGACTAGCGGGGGGGTGGTACTTC	CASSLTGLAGGWYF
TRBV5-4	TRBD2	15	TRBJ2-7	-	TGTGCCAGCAGCCCCGGGGCGGGAGGGCCGAGCGAGCAGTACTTC	CASSPGAGGPSEQYF
TRBV6-4	TRBD2	16	TRBJ2-1	-	TGTGCCAGCAGTTTCCAGGCTAGCGGATCCTACAATGAGCAGTTCTTC	CASSFQASGSYNEQFF
TRBV7-2	-	17	TRBJ2-3	-	TGTGCCAGCAGCCCAAGACGGGCGGCTGTATTTGGAGATACGCAGTATTTT	CASSPRRAAVFGDTQYF
TRBV27	TRBD2	17	TRBJ2-3	-	TGTGCCAGCAGAAGACTTAGCGGGAGGGCCGAGACAGATACGCAGTATTTT	CASRRLSGRAETDTQYF
TRBV19	-	13	TRBJ1-1	-	TGTGCCAGTAGTATACATGTGAACACTGAAGCTTTCTTT	CASSIHVNTEAFF
TRBV6-4	TRBD1	16	TRBJ1-2	-	TGTGCCAGCAGCGACCCTAGACAGGGGGCTAAGTATGGCTACACCTTC	CASSDPRQGAKYGYTF
TRBV19	-	16	TRBJ2-7	-	TGTGCCAGTAGTGGGGTCAACAGCGCCATGGCCTACGAGCAGTACTTC	CASSGVNSAMAYEQYF
TRBV4-3	-	14	TRBJ2-5	-	TGCGCCAGCAGCCCCCTGTTGCCGGGGGAGACCCAGTACTTC	CASSPLLPGETQYF
TRBV2	TRBD1	14	TRBJ2-7	-	TGTGCCAGCACCTATGGGACAGGGCCCTACGAGCAGTACTTC	CASTYGTGPYEQYF
TRBV11-2	-	15	TRBJ1-4	-	TGTGCCAGCAGCCTTGCCCCAAACAGGAATGAAAAACTGTTTTTT	CASSLAPNRNEKLFF
TRBV7-2	-	13	TRBJ2-1	-	TGTGCCAGCAGCTTAACTCCTAATCGCGAGCAGTTCTTC	CASSLTPNREQFF
TRBV7-9	-	15	TRBJ1-1	once	TGTGCCAGCAGCTCAACGTGGAGTACGAGCACTGAAGCTTTCTTT	CASSSTWSTSTEAFF
TRBV5-6	-	13	TRBJ1-2	few	TGTGCCAGCAGCTTGGGCGGGTTCAGTGGCTACACCTTC	CASSLGGFSGYTF
TRBV29-1	-	13	TRBJ1-5	-	TGCAGCGTTGAAGAGGAGATCAATCAGCCCCAGCATTTT	CSVEEEINQPQHF
TRBV14	TRBD2	18	TRBJ2-7	-	TGTGCCAGCAGCCAAGTAGGACTAGCGGGAGGCAACTCCTACGAGCAGTACTTC	CASSQVGLAGGNSYEQYF
TRBV9	-	15	TRBJ2-1	medium-sized	TGTGCCAGCAGCGCCTTAGGAGTTTTGGAGAATGAGCAGTTCTTC	CASSALGVLENEQFF
TRBV4-1	TRBD1	14	TRBJ2-7	-	TGCGCCAGCAGCCAAGGACAGGGGCTCTACGAGCAGTACTTC	CASSQGQGLYEQYF
TRBV2	-	15	TRBJ1-2	-	TGTGCCAGCAGTGAACAGCTAAGGGCGGACTATGGCTACACTTTC	CASSEQLRADYGYTF
TRBV10-1	-	13	TRBJ1-1	few	TGCGCCAGCAGTGGTCAGGGTTTCACTGAAGCTTTCTTT	CASSGQGFTEAFF
TRBV10-3	-	14	TRBJ2-7	-	TGTGCCATCAGTGAAAATCGGGGCTCCTACGAGCAGTACTTC	CAISENRGSYEQYF
TRBV7-9	TRBD2	16	TRBJ2-7	-	TGTGCCAGCAGCTTAGCTCTCAGCGGGGGAGACTACGAGCAGTACTTC	CASSLALSGGDYEQYF
TRBV7-6	-	13	TRBJ1-1	-	TGTGCCAGCACCGTAAAGGAGGGCACTGAAGCTTTCTTT	CASTVKEGTEAFF
TRBV11-2	TRBD1	15	TRBJ1-1	once	TGTGCCAGCAGCTTAGATATTGGACAGGACCCTGAAGCTTTCTTT	CASSLDIGQDPEAFF
TRBV9	-	14	TRBJ2-1	-	TGTGCCAGCAGCGTAGAGCCCATCCACCCGGAGCAGTTCTTC	CASSVEPIHPEQFF
TRBV7-9	TRBD2	13	TRBJ2-7	few	TGTGCCAGCAGCTTAGGGACTAGCGGGGAGCAGTACTTC	CASSLGTSGEQYF
TRBV10-3	-	16	TRBJ1-6	-	TGTGCCATCAGTGAGTCTGGCAGGGCTTATAATTCACCCCTCCACTTT	CAISESGRAYNSPLHF
TRBV6-5	-	12	TRBJ2-2	once	TGTGCCAGCAGTTTCAGGGGTGGGGAGCTGTTTTTT	CASSFRGGELFF
TRBV4-3	-	13	TRBJ1-1	-	TGCGCCAGCAGCCAAGGGGATCACCTTGAAGCTTTCTTT	CASSQGDHLEAFF
TRBV2	-	13	TRBJ1-5	-	TGTGCCAGCAGTGACGATAGCAATCAGTCCCAGCATTTT	CASSDDSNQSQHF
TRBV15	-	17	TRBJ2-3	few	TGTGCCACCAGTCCAGGGCGCGGTGGGACTGGCACAGATACGCAGTATTTT	CATSPGRGGTGTDTQYF
TRBV7-9	-	17	TRBJ2-1	-	TGTGCCAGCAGCTTACCTACCCTTGATCATCGGGGAGGTGAGCAGTTCTTC	CASSLPTLDHRGGEQFF
TRBV7-8	TRBD1	14	TRBJ2-5	few	TGTGCCAGCAGCCGACAGGGCGGTTGGGAGACCCAGTACTTC	CASSRQGGWETQYF
TRBV29-1	-	12	TRBJ1-1	-	TGCAGCGCCTCCCCTGGGGGCACTGAAGCTTTCTTT	CSASPGGTEAFF
TRBV7-9	TRBD1	13	TRBJ2-5	-	TGTGCCAGCAGGCTGACAGGGATGGAGACCCAGTACTTC	CASRLTGMETQYF
TRBV27	TRBD1	15	TRBJ2-7	-	TGTGCCAGCAGTTCTCCGGGACAGGGGATAAGCGAGCAGTACTTC	CASSSPGQGISEQYF